The 28 T cell receptor beta chains below all came from one sample that was sequenced in a study. MiXCR, run by TCRdb on the 5' RACE reads, gives a single entry per CDR3 protein. The sample has fewer than 60,000 distinct CDR3 sequences, about 28% seen once. Sample: naive CD4+ T cells sorted from blood. The subset is: naive CD4+ T cells, CD4+CD45RA+CD25-. These receptor sequences come from a female donor with breast cancer.

The chain carries TRBV20-1 and TRBJ1-1, with D uncertain. Germline assignment: CDR1 DFQATT and CDR2 SNEGSKA (reference sequence). V was shortened by 0 bases and J by 3 bases, with 14 bases between the two germline ends. The CDR3 sequence is 15 residues long. CDR3 protein: CSARDPLPGDTEAFF. The CDR3 DNA sequence: TGCAGTGCTAGAGATCCTTTGCCTGGTGACACTGAAGCTTTCTTT.

V and J are TRBV4-2 and TRBJ1-4; a weak D match, TRBD1 (6 bases). V gave up 0 bases and J gave up 7 bases, with 15 bases separating them. CDR3 length: 16 residues. The germline CDR1 and CDR2 sequences are LGHNA and YNFKEQ. The CDR3 nucleotides are TGTGCCAGCAGCCAAGATGTAAGGGACATGGGTGAAAAACTGTTTTTT. It yields the protein CASSQDVRDMGEKLFF.

The rearrangement uses TRBV5-6 and TRBJ1-5, with 7 bases aligning to TRBD1. The CDR3 loop spans 15 amino acids. From germline, CDR1 is SGHDT and CDR2 YYEEEE. V trimming: 4 bases; J trimming: 4 bases; junction bases outside the gene matches: 8. Here the CDR3 reads CASSRMLGQNQPQHF. The CDR3 DNA follows: TGTGCCAGCAGCCGAATGTTGGGACAGAATCAGCCCCAGCATTTT.

This clonotype has a handful of counts. The chain joins TRBV20-1 to TRBJ2-2; either TRBD1 or TRBD2 may fit D (6 bases each). There are 16 residues in the CDR3. V was clipped by 2 bases and J by 3 bases, with 16 bases between them. CDR1 is DFQATT, CDR2 SNEGSKA, per germline (reference sequence). DNA for the CDR3: TGCAGTGCTAGAAGGGGGACTGCCGAAGACACCGGGGAGCTGTTTTTT. It encodes CSARRGTAEDTGELFF.

This clonotype has a count of ten or more. In nucleotides, the CDR3 is TGCGCCAGCAGCTCGACGGGACAGGGAAATGAGCAGTTCTTC. This sequence encodes CASSSTGQGNEQFF. The chain carries TRBV5-1 and TRBJ2-1; TRBD1 matches 9 bases. Trimming at V came to 3 bases and at J to 7 bases, leaving 5 bases not matched to a gene. Germline CDR1 is SGHRS and CDR2 is YFSETQ. The CDR3 covers 14 residues.

The V gene is TRBV9, the J gene TRBJ1-5; tentative D call: TRBD1 (5 bases). Trimming took 4 bases from V and 3 from J, leaving 11 bases between them. From germline, CDR1 is SGDLS and CDR2 YYNGEE. This CDR3 spans 14 amino acids. CDR3 bases: TGTGCCAGCAGCTCCAGGGCTGACAATCAGCCCCAGCATTTT. Its protein is CASSSRADNQPQHF.

Points on this clonotype: The junction shows a germline mismatch at one end, possibly a read error. The J gene is TRBJ2-2, the V gene TRBV9; weak D call: TRBD2 (6 bases). The CDR3 loop spans 15 amino acids. Germline assignment: CDR1 SGDLS and CDR2 YYNGEE. CDR3 DNA sequence: TGTGCCAGCCAATTGGGGCAGAGCAACACCGGGGGGCTGTTTTTT. Translated: CASQLGQSNTGGLFF. The complete variable domain, with remaining parts taken from reference TRBV9 and TRBJ2-2, reads DSGVTQTPKHLITATGQRVTLRCSPRSGDLSVYWYQQSLDQGLQFLIQYYNGEERAKGNILERFSAQQFPDLHSELNLSSLELGDSALYFCASQLGQSNTGGLFFGEGSRLTVL.

This clonotype was found a few times. The chain links TRBV7-2 to TRBJ2-7; 8 bases line up with TRBD1. Trimming at V came to 5 bases and at J to 0 bases, leaving 6 bases not matched to a gene. CDR3 size: 15 residues. Germline V CDR1 and CDR2: SGHTA, FQGNSA. The CDR3 here is CASSPRTGSSYEQYF. CDR3 coding DNA: TGTGCCAGCAGCCCCCGGACAGGGAGCTCCTACGAGCAGTACTTC.

This clonotype turned up a few times. As DNA, the CDR3 is TGTGCCAGCACCGAAAGAAGGGACGGACTCACTGAAGCTTTCTTT. Its protein product is CASTERRDGLTEAFF. The chain uses TRBV2 and TRBJ1-1, with D possibly matching TRBD1 (5 bases). Between the trimmed V and J ends, which lost 7 bases and 4 bases, there was a span of 19 bases. Germline V gene data show CDR1 as SNHLY and CDR2 as FYNNEI. The length of the CDR3 is 15 residues.

On this clonotype: A much larger clone lies one base from this, so it may be a read error. V usage is TRBV5-1 and J usage is TRBJ2-4; either TRBD1 or TRBD2 may fit D (5 bases each). Germline-derived CDR1 and CDR2 are SGHRS and YFSETQ. The CDR3 totals 16 residues. The DNA of the CDR3 is TGCGCCAGCGGCTTGATTTTCCGGGACCCCAAAAACATTCAGTACTTC. Encoded protein: CASGLIFRDPKNIQYF.

The chain has TRBV24-1 and TRBJ2-1, with D perhaps being TRBD1 or TRBD2 (6 bases each). The CDR3 has 15 residues. V lost 0 bases, J lost 9 bases, and 14 bases lay in between. Germline CDR1 is KGHDR and CDR2 is SFDVKD. The CDR3 nucleotides are TGTGCCACCAGTGATTTGGCAGGGGCGGAGGGTGAGCAGTTCTTC. Translation gives CATSDLAGAEGEQFF.

A remark on this clonotype: A read error may account for a junction end that differs from germline. The chain employs TRBV4-1 and TRBJ1-2, with D possibly matching TRBD1 (6 bases). The CDR3 has 16 residues. Germline V gene sequence: CDR1 MGHRA, CDR2 YSYEKL. The CDR3 nucleotides are TGCGCCAGCAGGCAAGAGATTAGAGCAGGGGCCGGTGGTTACACCTTC. Translating gives CASRQEIRAGAGGYTF.

The rearrangement uses TRBV20-1 and TRBJ2-5; 8 nucleotides match TRBD1. The germline V gene encodes CDR1 DFQATT and CDR2 SNEGSKA (reference sequence). V lost 4 bases to trimming and J lost 4 bases; unmatched junction nucleotides: 8. The CDR3 has 14 amino acids. This chain's CDR3 is CSANPQQGGETQYF. In DNA, the CDR3 is TGCAGTGCTAACCCGCAACAGGGGGGAGAGACCCAGTACTTC.

J is TRBJ2-5 and V is TRBV5-1; 12 nucleotides match TRBD2. Per germline, CDR1 SGHRS and CDR2 YFSETQ. V lost 0 bases, J lost 5 bases, and 11 bases stayed unmatched. The CDR3 has 18 amino acids. DNA for the CDR3: TGCGCCAGCAGCTTGGGACTAGCGGGAGCCTTAAGCCCGGAGACCCAGTACTTC. It is translated as CASSLGLAGALSPETQYF.

The chain is built from TRBV20-1 and TRBJ2-2, with 8 bases lining up with TRBD1. This CDR3 is 14 amino acids long. J gave up 7 bases and V 3 bases, and 7 bases lay outside the gene matches. CDR1 is DFQATT, CDR2 SNEGSKA, per germline (reference sequence). The CDR3 region is CSASRQGIGGELFF. DNA of the CDR3: TGCAGTGCTAGCCGACAGGGGATCGGCGGGGAGCTGTTTTTT.

The chain couples TRBV27 to TRBJ1-1; no clear D. Germline CDR1 reads MNHEY; CDR2 reads SMNVEV (reference sequence). Deletions cut 3 bases from V and 3 bases from J, with 8 bases between. The CDR3 runs 13 residues. The CDR3 region has the DNA TGTGCCAGCAGTTTGGTGCGGGACACTGAAGCTTTCTTT. This sequence encodes CASSLVRDTEAFF.

As concerns this clonotype: One end of the junction does not line up with germline, which may come from a read error. The chain combines TRBV12-3 or TRBV12-4 with TRBJ1-5; no firm D call. The CDR3 contains 15 residues. Here the CDR3 reads CGSSQSRRFFQPQHF. The CDR3, as DNA: TGTGGCAGCAGTCAGTCCAGGAGGTTCTTTCAGCCCCAGCATTTT.

The genes are TRBV9 and TRBJ1-3; TRBD1 is a possible D gene (5 bases). The germline gives CDR1 SGDLS, CDR2 YYNGEE. V lost 0 bases, J lost 2 bases, and 12 bases lay in between. The CDR3 totals 16 residues. The CDR3 bases are TGTGCCAGCAGCGTAGGAGGGACCATGGCTGGAAACACCATATATTTT. This encodes CASSVGGTMAGNTIYF.

J is TRBJ2-1 and V is TRBV27; 7 positions agree with TRBD1. The germline gives CDR1 MNHEY, CDR2 SMNVEV (reference sequence). V lost 4 bases, J lost 7 bases, and 10 bases stayed unmatched. This CDR3 has 15 residues. CDR3 bases: TGTGCCAGCAGTTCCGCCAGGGGGTTTGGGAATGAGCAGTTCTTC. Its protein product is CASSSARGFGNEQFF.

The rearrangement uses TRBV20-1 and TRBJ2-3; D unclear. In germline, CDR1 is DFQATT, CDR2 SNEGSKA (reference sequence). This CDR3 has 13 residues. V shed 3 bases and J shed 0 bases, with 7 bases lying between them. CDR3 coding DNA: TGCAGTGCTAGGGTTGCTAGCACAGATACGCAGTATTTT. It yields the protein CSARVASTDTQYF.

The rearrangement joins TRBV6-5 to TRBJ2-3; 10 positions match TRBD2. The CDR3 totals 14 residues. The trim removed 8 bases at V and 2 bases at J, leaving 4 bases unmatched. Germline CDR1 is MNHEY and CDR2 is SVGAGI. The CDR3 here is CASRTSGFTDTQYF. The CDR3 DNA is TGTGCCAGCCGGACTAGCGGTTTCACAGATACGCAGTATTTT.

The chain links TRBV28 to TRBJ2-1; TRBD2 agrees at 8 bases. Germline-derived CDR1 and CDR2 are MDHEN and SYDVKM. The CDR3 totals 16 residues. The V segment lost 6 bases and the J segment 7 bases; nucleotides outside the gene matches: 14. The CDR3 DNA reads as TGTGCCAGCAGCCTAAACGGGGGGGTCCCCCTAAATGAGCAGTTCTTC. Encoded protein: CASSLNGGVPLNEQFF.

This clonotype was seen a handful of times. The junction does not match germline at one end; this may be a read error. V usage is TRBV7-2 and J usage is TRBJ1-1; D possibly corresponds to TRBD1 (6 bases). Germline assignment: CDR1 SGHTA and CDR2 FQGNSA. This CDR3 region has 12 residues. The CDR3 protein is CASSSFGTYLLF. In DNA, the CDR3 is TGTGCCAGCAGCTCCTTCGGGACATACCTTCTCTTT.

This clonotype was detected a few times. This chain connects TRBV5-1 to TRBJ1-2; D is uncertain. CDR1 is SGHRS, CDR2 YFSETQ, per germline. The CDR3 sequence is 11 residues long. Trimming took off 3 bases at V and 10 bases at J, with 10 bases between the two ends. CDR3 nucleotide sequence: TGCGCCAGCAGCTCCCCAGGCCACTACACCTTC. Translation gives CASSSPGHYTF. The full variable domain, with the rest looked up from reference TRBV5-1 and TRBJ1-2, is KAGVTQTPRYLIKTRGQQVTLSCSPISGHRSVSWYQQTPGQGLQFLFEYFSETQRNKGNFPGRFSGRQFSNSRSEMNVSTLELGDSALYLCASSSPGHYTFGSGTRLTVV.

The sample holds many counts of this clonotype. The chain combines TRBV20-1 with TRBJ2-1; 8 nucleotides agree with TRBD1. Germline trimming cut 5 bases from V and 2 bases from J; bases unmatched to any gene: 17. CDR1 is DFQATT and CDR2 is SNEGSKA in the germline V gene (reference sequence). The CDR3 has 18 residues. The CDR3 coding sequence is TGCAGTGCTTTTTCCGACCAAGGGACAGGAAAAACCTACAATGAGCAGTTCTTC. Amino acids: CSAFSDQGTGKTYNEQFF.

The chain recombines TRBV6-5 with TRBJ2-3, with D perhaps matching TRBD1 (5 bases). CDR3 length: 14 amino acids. Germline V gene data show CDR1 as MNHEY and CDR2 as SVGAGI. V was cut by 7 bases and J by 5 bases, with 16 bases left in between. CDR3 sequence reads: CASKTSTGVDTQYF. The DNA of the CDR3 is TGTGCCAGCAAGACCTCAACAGGTGTAGATACGCAGTATTTT.

This clonotype was seen a few times. The genes are TRBV6-6 and TRBJ1-5; 8 nucleotides align to TRBD1. The CDR3 spans 15 residues. CDR1 is MNHNY, CDR2 SVGAGI, per germline (reference sequence). Germline trimming cut 6 bases from V and 2 bases from J; bases unmatched to any gene: 6. This CDR3 reads CASRLQGDGNQPQHF. DNA for the CDR3: TGTGCCAGCAGGCTACAGGGGGATGGCAATCAGCCCCAGCATTTT.

This chain connects TRBV6-1 to TRBJ2-1; 8 positions match TRBD2. This CDR3 contains 14 residues. CDR1 and CDR2 (germline): MNHNS, SASEGT. The V and J ends lost 7 bases and 10 bases, in that order; junction bases with no gene match: 12. The CDR3 DNA sequence: TGTGCCAGCACTGATCAACGGTGCGGGGGGGAGCAGTTCTTC. Protein product: CASTDQRCGGEQFF.